The text below deals with one TCR beta chain. Its specificity is not known. The PCR used 60 Vbeta and 13 Jbeta primers. The method was immunoSEQ multiplex PCR; TCRdb's version includes in-frame clones alone and lacks a portion of them. With 75,000 to 95,000 clones in the sample, the ten largest clones hold roughly 1.5%. With 3 bases clipped from V and 4 bases from J, the junction kept 7 bases outside the gene matches. CDR1 is LNHDA, CDR2 SQIVND, per germline (reference sequence). CDR3 length equals 15 residues. These data originate in a study of cytomegalovirus exposure and HLA in healthy donors. The study, taken as a whole, reports: In a later analysis, DRB1 alleles had the most associated TCRs; HLA-C alleles the fewest.

The genes are TRBV19 and TRBJ2-5; 8 bases are shared with TRBD2. The TCR was taken from a woman aged 55 to 70 in good health and CMV-seronegative. The source material was PBMCs. The CDR3 reads CASSILAGGGETQYF. For the CDR3, the DNA is TGTGCCAGTAGTATTTTGGCGGGAGGAGGAGAGACCCAGTACTTC.